Sequencing of this T cell receptor beta chain was carried out in a study of cytomegalovirus exposure and HLA in healthy donors. Looking at the study overall: For the roughly 400 genotyped donors, roughly 80% fell within the Caucasian-associated ancestry cluster.

Broader study findings: Among CMV-associated TCR beta chains, most appeared HLA-restricted in a later analysis. In an earlier analysis, productive rearrangement rates for most beta V segments clustered near 87% or 30%.

About this clone: Its antigen is still unknown. The junction departs from the called germline gene at one end, perhaps through a read error. Distinct nucleotide sequences in the sample also encode this CDR3.

13 Jbeta primers and 60 Vbeta primers were used for the PCR. Authors' analysis steps: The count from a later analysis was some 83 million unique TCR beta chains, 9.5 million to 11 million of them shared. The method was immunoSEQ multiplex PCR; TCRdb's version includes in-frame clones alone and lacks a portion of them. V, J and clone size are taken as reported in that table, and D and trimming were inferred from the DNA itself. The repertoire has about 94,000 clones, around two thirds of them found once; the top ten carry around 4.2%. CDR1 is KGHSH, CDR2 LQKENI, per germline. The CDR3 is 15 amino acids.

The rearrangement uses TRBV18 and TRBJ2-7; 8 bases align to TRBD2. The TCR was taken from a man aged 25-45 years in good health and CMV-seronegative. The sample was PBMCs. The DNA for the CDR3 is TGCGCCAGCTCACCACTGGCTAGCGGGCGGTACGAGCAGTACTTC. It codes for CASSPLASGRYEQYF.